The 12 T cell receptor beta chains in this list originate from one sample, sequenced in a study of shared clonotypes between healthy human individuals. Sequenced by immunoSEQ multiplex PCR; TCRdb stores in-frame clones only, minus some. The table lists about 2.4 million clones, 80% to 95% of them singletons. Sequenced sample: naive CD4+ T cells from PBMCs. The subset denotes: CD45RA+ positively selected. Receptors originate from a man aged 18 to 30 in good health. Some clones in this sample may be carry-over from other donors' samples.

A note on this clone: The same CDR3 arises from other DNA sequences in this sample as well. V usage is TRBV5-1 and J usage is TRBJ2-7, with TRBD2 matching 12 bases. Trimming at V came to 4 bases and at J to 5 bases, leaving 7 bases not matched to a gene. The CDR3 extends over 15 amino acids. Germline V gives CDR1 SGHRS, CDR2 YFSETQ. CDR3: CASSPLAGGPHEQYF. CDR3 DNA sequence: TGCGCCAGCAGCCCGCTAGCGGGAGGGCCCCACGAGCAGTACTTC.

This clone has just one count. The chain uses TRBV9 and TRBJ2-1; D is uncertain. Germline-derived CDR1 and CDR2 are SGDLS and YYNGEE. CDR3 length: 15 amino acids. V lost 1 base, J lost 3 bases, and 11 bases lay in between. The CDR3 here is CASSVTSLDYNEQFF. DNA for the CDR3: TGTGCCAGCAGCGTAACCAGCCTAGACTACAATGAGCAGTTCTTC.

Concerning this clone: Other DNA sequences in the same sample also yield this CDR3. The chain links TRBV30 to TRBJ2-5; D is unresolved. The V gene's germline CDR1 is GTSNPN and CDR2 SVGIG (reference sequence). V dropped 3 bases and J dropped 3 bases, with 5 bases sitting between them. This CDR3 is 11 amino acids long. Here the CDR3 reads CAWRAEETQYF. DNA for the CDR3: TGTGCCTGGAGGGCTGAAGAGACCCAGTACTTC.

V usage is TRBV11-2 and J usage is TRBJ2-7; 11 bases fit TRBD2. The CDR3 is 15 amino acids. J was trimmed by 3 bases and V by 3 bases; bases with no gene match: 4. CDR1 is SGHAT, CDR2 FQNNGV, per germline. CDR3: CASSFGSGRVYEQYF. DNA of the CDR3: TGTGCCAGCAGCTTTGGTAGCGGGAGGGTCTACGAGCAGTACTTC.

This sequence joins TRBV28 and TRBJ1-1; 7 bases line up with TRBD1. In germline, CDR1 is MDHEN, CDR2 SYDVKM. The ends lost 6 bases at V and 0 bases at J; junction bases unmatched: 7. The CDR3 spans 15 residues. CDR3 sequence: CASSLGGLMNTEAFF. As DNA, the CDR3 is TGTGCCAGCAGCCTAGGGGGCCTCATGAACACTGAAGCTTTCTTT.

J is TRBJ1-1 and V is TRBV2, with 10 bases identical to TRBD1. Germline V gives CDR1 SNHLY, CDR2 FYNNEI. The junction had 12 bases not matched to a gene; V was cut back by 6 bases and J by 8 bases. CDR3 size: 15 residues. CDR3 loop: CASRAEGQGNVEAFF. For the CDR3, the DNA is TGTGCCAGCAGGGCCGAGGGACAGGGGAACGTCGAAGCTTTCTTT. The entire variable domain, with the rest obtained from reference TRBV2 and TRBJ1-1, is as follows: EPEVTQTPSHQVTQMGQEVILRCVPISNHLYFYWYRQILGQKVEFLVSFYNNEISEKSEIFDDQFSVERPDGSNFTLKIRSTKLEDSAMYFCASRAEGQGNVEAFFGQGTRLTVV.

The rearrangement links TRBV19 to TRBJ1-2; the D gene is possibly TRBD1 (5 bases). The CDR3 is 18 residues long. CDR1 LNHDA and CDR2 SQIVND come from the germline V gene (reference sequence). V gave up 4 bases and J gave up 8 bases, with 29 bases separating them. In DNA, the CDR3 is TGTGCCAGTAGTACAGCACCCAGGGTCGTGGACGCAATCGGAGGCTACACCTTC. It yields the protein CASSTAPRVVDAIGGYTF.

This chain uses TRBV5-1 with TRBJ1-2; no firm D call. V lost 7 bases to trimming and J lost 7 bases, with 11 bases between them. The germline V gene encodes CDR1 SGHRS and CDR2 YFSETQ. This CDR3 comprises 11 residues. The CDR3 reads CASSDGFGYTF. The CDR3 DNA is TGCGCCAGCTCAGACGGGTTTGGCTACACCTTC.

This sequence joins TRBV27 and TRBJ2-1, with D hard to call. This CDR3 is built from 16 residues. V dropped 4 bases and J dropped 8 bases, with 21 bases sitting between them. Germline loops: CDR1 MNHEY, CDR2 SMNVEV (reference sequence). CDR3: CASSSPGPGARDEQFF. CDR3 nucleotides: TGTGCCAGCAGTTCCCCCGGACCTGGAGCGAGAGATGAGCAGTTCTTC.

The chain is built from TRBV7-3 and TRBJ2-5; D ambiguous. The DNA matches TRBJ2-7 better at its end, which makes the J call doubtful. Germline V gene lookup returns CDR1 SGHTA and CDR2 FQGTGA. The CDR3 covers 13 residues. The CDR3 DNA follows: TGTGCCAGCAGCCTTGACGACTCCTACGAGCAGTACTTC. Translating gives CASSLDDSYEQYF.

The chain recombines TRBV6-5 with TRBJ2-7; possible D gene TRBD2, 5 bases. The germline V and J ends were trimmed by 2 bases and 5 bases, with 13 bases remaining between them. The CDR3 length is 14 residues. In germline, CDR1 is MNHEY, CDR2 SVGAGI. The CDR3 bases are TGTGCCAGCAGTTACCGGCCGGCCGGGGACGAGCAGTACTTC. As protein: CASSYRPAGDEQYF.

This clone appeared a single time. This chain joins TRBV15 and TRBJ2-7; the match to TRBD1 covers 10 bases. This CDR3 has 13 amino acids. CDR1 LNHNV and CDR2 YYDKDF come from the germline V gene (reference sequence). V trimming: 5 bases; J trimming: 7 bases; junction bases outside the gene matches: 5. The CDR3 nucleotides read TGTGCCACCAGCGAGGGACAGGGGCGTGAGCAGTACTTC. It specifies CATSEGQGREQYF.